These T cell receptor beta chains were read from a single sample in a study of shared clonotypes between healthy human individuals. The repertoire was sequenced with immunoSEQ multiplex PCR; TCRdb's copy has only in-frame clones and lacks some. The table records around 2.1 million clones, roughly 91% of them present only once. The sample was naive CD8+ T cells from PBMCs. The receptor source for this set is a man aged 18 to 35 in good health. Some clones in this sample may be carry-over from other donors' samples. CDR3s include the opening cysteine and the closing phenylalanine or tryptophan. Fields, in order: D gene, J gene, V gene, clone size, CDR3 protein, CDR3 DNA. D genes are given only for firm matches. Clone size is stated in some rows and not others, as once, few, many or a class when expanded.

d_gene: NA; j_gene: TRBJ2-3; v_gene: TRBV10-3; abundance: NA; CDR3aa: CAISEGWAGSTDTQYF; CDR3nt: TGTGCCATCAGTGAAGGTTGGGCGGGAAGCACAGATACGCAGTATTTT
d_gene: NA; j_gene: TRBJ2-1; v_gene: TRBV27; abundance: NA; CDR3aa: CASSGVPIGEQFF; CDR3nt: TGTGCCAGCAGCGGGGTGCCGATCGGTGAGCAGTTCTTC
d_gene: TRBD2; j_gene: TRBJ2-7; v_gene: TRBV28; abundance: NA; CDR3aa: CASSLTGGNDEQYF; CDR3nt: TGTGCCAGCAGTTTAACGGGAGGGAATGACGAGCAGTACTTC
d_gene: NA; j_gene: TRBJ1-1; v_gene: TRBV7-9; abundance: NA; CDR3aa: CASSLSGGGTEAFF; CDR3nt: TGTGCCAGCAGCTTATCAGGAGGGGGCACTGAAGCTTTCTTT
d_gene: TRBD1; j_gene: TRBJ1-2; v_gene: TRBV15; abundance: NA; CDR3aa: CATSGWTGFYYGYTF; CDR3nt: TGTGCCACCAGCGGGTGGACAGGGTTTTACTATGGCTACACCTTC
d_gene: TRBD2; j_gene: TRBJ2-7; v_gene: TRBV27; abundance: NA; CDR3aa: CASSSPGAGDDEQYF; CDR3nt: TGTGCCAGCAGCTCCCCGGGCGCGGGAGACGACGAGCAGTACTTC
d_gene: TRBD1; j_gene: TRBJ1-1; v_gene: TRBV18; abundance: NA; CDR3aa: CASSPPKDREAFF; CDR3nt: TGTGCCAGCTCACCTCCTAAGGACAGGGAAGCTTTCTTT
d_gene: NA; j_gene: TRBJ2-7; v_gene: TRBV19; abundance: NA; CDR3aa: CASSHGAAYEQYF; CDR3nt: TGTGCCAGTAGTCATGGGGCTGCCTACGAGCAGTACTTC
d_gene: NA; j_gene: TRBJ2-7; v_gene: TRBV6-5; abundance: NA; CDR3aa: CASSYRDEQYF; CDR3nt: TGTGCCAGCAGTTACAGGGACGAGCAGTACTTC
d_gene: NA; j_gene: TRBJ2-1; v_gene: TRBV19; abundance: many; CDR3aa: CASSLGTFYNEQFF; CDR3nt: TGTGCCAGTAGTCTCGGGACTTTCTACAATGAGCAGTTCTTC